The 15 T cell receptor beta chains listed next were all sequenced from one sample in a study of T cells in Graves' hyperthyroidism and ophthalmopathy. Researchers took RNA transcripts and amplified the TCR beta CDR3 regions from them. Researchers ran a first-round RT-PCR on the TCR CDR3 using the HTBI primer set. TCRdb independently ran MiXCR on the multiplex PCR reads; one entry per CDR3 protein. Seen here are under 400,000 distinct CDR3 sequences, 14% observed once, and the top ten hold approximately 10%. The source material was blood. The receptors were sampled from a woman aged 60 to 75 with Graves' hyperthyroidism.

Ten or more counts support this clonotype. The chain combines TRBV30 with TRBJ2-2, with D hard to call. V gave up 3 bases and J gave up 4 bases, with 9 bases separating them. Germline V CDR1 and CDR2: GTSNPN, SVGIG (reference sequence). There are 13 residues in the CDR3. DNA of the CDR3: TGTGCCTGGAGCCAAACCTTCACCGGGGAGCTGTTTTTT. Protein sequence: CAWSQTFTGELFF.

This clonotype was seen many times. The rearrangement links TRBV30 to TRBJ1-1; D may be TRBD1 (6 bases). V was trimmed by 4 bases and J by 1 base, leaving 13 bases between them. The CDR3 length is 14 residues. Germline V gives CDR1 GTSNPN, CDR2 SVGIG (reference sequence). CDR3 sequence: CAWNTGIRNTEAFF. The CDR3 DNA reads TGTGCCTGGAATACAGGGATCAGGAACACTGAAGCTTTCTTT.

This clonotype was counted ten times or more. The chain uses TRBV12-3 or TRBV12-4 and TRBJ2-7; maybe TRBD1 (6 bases). The V and J ends lost 6 bases and 5 bases respectively, with 20 bases between them. This CDR3 has 15 amino acids. CDR3 coding DNA: TGTGCCAGCAGGTTCGGGACACCCGACGGGAACGAGCAGTACTTC. This encodes CASRFGTPDGNEQYF.

This clonotype was counted many times. The chain couples TRBV28 to TRBJ2-7, with D hard to call. The CDR3 totals 12 residues. V shed 3 bases and J shed 2 bases, with 5 bases lying between them. The V gene's germline CDR1 is MDHEN and CDR2 SYDVKM. Here the CDR3 DNA reads TGTGCCAGCAGTTTGTTCACCTACGAGCAGTACTTC. It translates to CASSLFTYEQYF.

This clonotype occurred a few times. The genes are TRBV28 and TRBJ2-7; D is unclear. Trimming removed 3 bases from V and 5 bases from J, with 5 bases in between. The CDR3 length is 11 residues. Germline CDR1 is MDHEN and CDR2 is SYDVKM. The CDR3 spells CASSFADEQYF. The CDR3 nucleotides are TGTGCCAGCAGTTTCGCTGACGAGCAGTACTTC.

This clonotype was seen ten or more times. The rearrangement links TRBV12-3 or TRBV12-4 to TRBJ1-1; 11 bases map to TRBD1. The CDR3 loop spans 16 amino acids. V dropped 6 bases and J dropped 7; count of bases not matched to a gene: 13. In DNA form, the CDR3 reads TGTGCCAGCAGCGCAAGGACAGGGGGCGATGGGAGTGAAGCTTTCTTT. Its translation: CASSARTGGDGSEAFF.

This clonotype was counted only a few times. The chain has TRBV28 and TRBJ2-1, with TRBD2 matching over 14 bases. There are 16 residues in the CDR3. V was clipped by 5 bases and J by 6 bases; unmatched bases: 6. Germline values: CDR1 MDHEN, CDR2 SYDVKM. The CDR3 DNA is TGTGCCAGCAGTCACGGACTAGCGGGAGGTCTCAATGAGCAGTTCTTC. Translating gives CASSHGLAGGLNEQFF.

Many counts were recorded for this clonotype. The rearrangement uses TRBV9 and TRBJ2-3; the D gene is possibly TRBD2 (6 bases). The CDR3 has 14 residues. From germline, CDR1 is SGDLS and CDR2 YYNGEE. The V end lost 4 bases, the J end lost 6 bases, and 15 bases lay between the germline ends. In nucleotides, the CDR3 is TGTGCCAGCAGCCTAATCGGGAGTCAGGATACGCAGTATTTT. It specifies CASSLIGSQDTQYF.

V usage is TRBV11-3 and J usage is TRBJ1-2; D is perhaps TRBD1 (6 bases). CDR3 length: 16 amino acids. The germline gives CDR1 SGHNT, CDR2 YENEEA. Deletions cut 5 bases from V and 0 bases from J, with 16 bases between. Written as DNA, the CDR3 is TGTGCCAGCAGCGAACGGACAGTTCGAGCTAACTATGGCTACACCTTC. It encodes CASSERTVRANYGYTF.

This clonotype was counted a few times. This sequence joins TRBV19 and TRBJ2-7; weak D call: TRBD2 (6 bases). Germline assignment: CDR1 LNHDA and CDR2 SQIVND (reference sequence). This CDR3 spans 16 amino acids. Between the trimmed V and J ends, which lost 4 bases and 0 bases, there was a span of 16 bases. CDR3 sequence: CASSTRDLLSSYEQYF. For the CDR3, the DNA is TGTGCCAGTAGTACCCGGGACTTGTTAAGCTCCTACGAGCAGTACTTC.

In its sample, this clonotype was seen a few times. The rearrangement links TRBV20-1 to TRBJ2-7, with D maybe TRBD1 (5 bases). CDR1 and CDR2 from the germline V gene are DFQATT and SNEGSKA (reference sequence). This CDR3 spans 14 amino acids. The ends were cut back, 7 bases at V and 2 bases at J, with 18 bases in the middle. The CDR3 spells CSVPGPGITYEQYF. The CDR3 nucleotides read TGCAGTGTTCCAGGGCCAGGGATTACCTACGAGCAGTACTTC.

V and J are TRBV29-1 and TRBJ1-1; D unresolved. Germline loops: CDR1 SQVTM, CDR2 ANQGSEA. Trimming took off 6 bases at V and 3 bases at J, with 5 bases between the two ends. This CDR3 contains 10 residues. The CDR3 sequence: CSVADTEAFF. CDR3 coding DNA: TGCAGCGTAGCGGACACTGAAGCTTTCTTT.

V gene TRBV7-9 combines with J gene TRBJ2-7; 7 positions match TRBD2. CDR3 length equals 15 residues. CDR1 and CDR2 from the germline V gene are SEHNR and FQNEAQ (reference sequence). Trimming took 7 bases from V and 1 from J; bases not matched to a gene: 10. Here the CDR3 reads CASTLGGGSSYEQYF. The DNA for the CDR3 is TGTGCCAGCACCTTGGGGGGAGGGTCTTCCTACGAGCAGTACTTC.

The gene calls are TRBV27 and TRBJ2-1; D might be TRBD2 (5 bases). Germline V gene data show CDR1 as MNHEY and CDR2 as SMNVEV (reference sequence). The CDR3 contains 13 residues. Trimming shortened V by 9 bases and J by 1 base, and 10 bases separated the two germline ends. The CDR3 reads CARLPGSYNEQFF. In DNA form, the CDR3 reads TGTGCCAGACTCCCGGGGTCCTACAATGAGCAGTTCTTC.

Worth noting for this clonotype: A junction boundary mismatches the germline segment, possibly from a read error. This chain uses TRBV5-5 with TRBJ2-2; 8 bases align to TRBD2. The germline gives CDR1 SGHKS, CDR2 YYEKEE (reference sequence). This CDR3 has 20 residues. Here the CDR3 reads CASSLRSSGRVISSTEELFF. Written as DNA, the CDR3 is TGTGCCAGCAGCTTGAGGTCTAGCGGGCGTGTAATTTCTAGCACCGAGGAGCTGTTTTTT.